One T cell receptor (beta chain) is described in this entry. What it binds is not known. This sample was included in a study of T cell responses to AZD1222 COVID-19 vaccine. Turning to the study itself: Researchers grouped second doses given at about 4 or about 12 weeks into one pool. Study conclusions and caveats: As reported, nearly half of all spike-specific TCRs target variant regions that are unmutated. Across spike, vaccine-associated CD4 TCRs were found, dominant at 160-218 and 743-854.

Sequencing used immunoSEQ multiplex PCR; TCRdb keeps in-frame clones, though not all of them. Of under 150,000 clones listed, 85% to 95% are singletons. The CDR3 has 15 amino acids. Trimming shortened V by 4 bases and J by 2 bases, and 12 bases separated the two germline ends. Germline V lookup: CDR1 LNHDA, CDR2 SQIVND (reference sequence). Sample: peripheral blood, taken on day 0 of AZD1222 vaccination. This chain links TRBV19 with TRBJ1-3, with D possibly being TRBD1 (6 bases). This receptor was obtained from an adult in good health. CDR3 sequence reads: CASSRYQGPGNTIYF. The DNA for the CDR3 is TGTGCCAGTAGTAGATACCAGGGGCCTGGAAACACCATATATTTT.